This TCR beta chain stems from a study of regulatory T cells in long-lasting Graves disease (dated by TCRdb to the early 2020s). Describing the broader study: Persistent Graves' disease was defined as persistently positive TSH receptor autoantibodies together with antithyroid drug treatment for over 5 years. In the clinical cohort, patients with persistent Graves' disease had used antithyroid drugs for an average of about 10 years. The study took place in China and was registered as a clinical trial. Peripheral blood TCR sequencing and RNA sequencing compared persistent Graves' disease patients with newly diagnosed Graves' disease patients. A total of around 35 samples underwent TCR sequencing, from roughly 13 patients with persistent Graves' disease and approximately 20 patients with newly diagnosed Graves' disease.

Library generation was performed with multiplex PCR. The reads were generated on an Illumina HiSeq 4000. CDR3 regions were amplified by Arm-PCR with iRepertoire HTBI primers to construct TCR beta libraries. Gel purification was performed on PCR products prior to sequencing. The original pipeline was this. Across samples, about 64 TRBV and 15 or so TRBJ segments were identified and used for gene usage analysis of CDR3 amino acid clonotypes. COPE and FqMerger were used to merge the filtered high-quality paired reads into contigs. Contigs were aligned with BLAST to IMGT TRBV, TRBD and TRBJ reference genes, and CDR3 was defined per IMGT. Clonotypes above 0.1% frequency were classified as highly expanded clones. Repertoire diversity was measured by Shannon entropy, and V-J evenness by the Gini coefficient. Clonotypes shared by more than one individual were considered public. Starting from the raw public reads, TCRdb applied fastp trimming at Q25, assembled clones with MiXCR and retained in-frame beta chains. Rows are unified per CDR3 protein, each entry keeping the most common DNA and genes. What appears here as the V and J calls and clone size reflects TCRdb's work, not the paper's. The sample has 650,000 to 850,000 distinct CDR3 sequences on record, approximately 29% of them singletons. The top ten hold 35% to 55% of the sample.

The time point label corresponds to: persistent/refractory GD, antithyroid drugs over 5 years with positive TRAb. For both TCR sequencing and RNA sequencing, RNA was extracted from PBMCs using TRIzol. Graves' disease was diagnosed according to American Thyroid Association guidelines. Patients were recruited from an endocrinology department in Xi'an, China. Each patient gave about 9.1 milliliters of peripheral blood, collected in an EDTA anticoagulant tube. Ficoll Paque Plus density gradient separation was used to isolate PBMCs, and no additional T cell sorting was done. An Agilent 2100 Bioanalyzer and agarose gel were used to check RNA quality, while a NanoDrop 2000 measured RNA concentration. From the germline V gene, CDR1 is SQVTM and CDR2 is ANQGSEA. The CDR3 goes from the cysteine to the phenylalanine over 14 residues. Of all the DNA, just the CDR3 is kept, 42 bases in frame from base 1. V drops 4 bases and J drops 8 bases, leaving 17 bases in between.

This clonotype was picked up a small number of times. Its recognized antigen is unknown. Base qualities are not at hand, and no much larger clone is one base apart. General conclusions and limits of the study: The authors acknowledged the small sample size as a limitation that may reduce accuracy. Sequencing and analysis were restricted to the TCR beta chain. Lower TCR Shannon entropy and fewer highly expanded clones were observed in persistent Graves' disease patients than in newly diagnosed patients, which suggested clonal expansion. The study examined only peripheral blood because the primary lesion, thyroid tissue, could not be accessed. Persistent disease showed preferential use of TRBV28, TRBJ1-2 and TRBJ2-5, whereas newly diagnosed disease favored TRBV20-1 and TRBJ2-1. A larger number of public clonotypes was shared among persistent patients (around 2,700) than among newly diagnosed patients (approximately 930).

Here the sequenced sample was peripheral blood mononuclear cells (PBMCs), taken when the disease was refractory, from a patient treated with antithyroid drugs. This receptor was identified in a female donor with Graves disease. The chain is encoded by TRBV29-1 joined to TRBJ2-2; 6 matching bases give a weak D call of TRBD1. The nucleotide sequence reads TGCAGCGTTGGGAGTCACAAGGGGGATGGGGAGCTGTTTTTT. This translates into CSVGSHKGDGELFF.